Here is one T cell receptor (beta chain) with its context. No antigen is known for it. The study ran its PCR with 60 Vbeta and 13 Jbeta primers. Assay used: immunoSEQ multiplex PCR; TCRdb lists only in-frame clones, some missing. The table records some 130,000 clones, around four fifths of them present only once. The sample originates from a study of cytomegalovirus exposure and HLA in healthy donors. Broader study findings: A link between a missense DCLRE1C variant and TCR beta V- and J-gene trimming emerged from a later analysis. In vitro experiments confirmed that a few CMV-associated chains were specific for CMV antigens. Apart from CMV serostatus, no immune exposure information was available.

CDR1 and CDR2 from the germline V gene are MDHEN and SYDVKM. V lost 3 bases to trimming and J lost 3 bases; unmatched junction nucleotides: 11. The CDR3 spans 17 residues. The chain recombines TRBV28 with TRBJ2-4; 7 bases are a match to TRBD1. The source of this sequence is a male donor in good health and CMV-seropositive. Source material: PBMCs. CDR3 region: CASSFSVQGFDKNIQYF. CDR3 coding DNA: TGTGCCAGCAGTTTCTCCGTACAGGGGTTCGACAAAAACATTCAGTACTTC.